These T cell receptor beta chains were read from a single sample in a study of beta chain features in type 1 diabetes. TCRdb's table, derived via immunoSEQ multiplex PCR, lists solely in-frame clones and lacks some. This table has 400,000 or so clones, around 9.6% appearing once. The sample comprised central memory CD4+ T cells from blood. Receptors were obtained from a man aged 25-40 years with type 1 diabetes. Both conserved end residues are part of each CDR3. Each record gives: J gene, clone size, D gene, CDR3 length, V gene, CDR3 protein, CDR3 DNA. D genes are given only for firm matches. Size tells how often a clone was seen (once, few, many) or the class of an expanded clone, and some rows leave it out.

TRBJ2-7,NA,TRBD1,15,TRBV5-4,CASSLQGQGFYEQYF,TGTGCCAGCAGCTTACAGGGACAGGGGTTTTACGAGCAGTACTTC
TRBJ2-7,few,TRBD1,13,TRBV7-2,CASSVAQGAEQYF,TGTGCCAGCAGCGTCGCACAGGGGGCCGAGCAGTACTTC
TRBJ2-3,few,NA,13,TRBV7-2,CASSPYRSDTQYF,TGTGCCAGCAGCCCGTATAGGTCAGATACGCAGTATTTT
TRBJ1-1,NA,NA,12,TRBV7-9,CASSLVSVEAFF,TGTGCCAGCAGCTTAGTTAGCGTAGAAGCTTTCTTT
TRBJ1-1,few,NA,13,TRBV7-2,CASSSGEATEAFF,TGTGCCAGCAGCTCCGGTGAGGCAACTGAAGCTTTCTTT
TRBJ1-2,few,NA,14,TRBV28,CASRNNGVGYGYTF,TGTGCCAGCAGAAACAATGGGGTCGGCTATGGCTACACCTTC
TRBJ2-5,many,NA,16,TRBV7-2,CASSLTTGEGQETQYF,TGTGCCAGCAGCTTAACAACAGGGGAGGGCCAAGAGACCCAGTACTTC
TRBJ2-5,NA,NA,14,TRBV7-9,CASSPQALGETQYF,TGTGCCAGCAGCCCGCAGGCCCTGGGGGAGACCCAGTACTTC
TRBJ1-4,few,TRBD1,13,TRBV4-2,CASSQDFGQGVFF,TGTGCCAGCAGCCAAGATTTTGGGCAGGGGGTCTTTTTT
TRBJ2-3,few,TRBD2,18,TRBV12-5,CASAQTPSGRPLTDTQYF,TGTGCTAGTGCCCAAACCCCCAGCGGGAGGCCCCTCACAGATACGCAGTATTTT
TRBJ1-2,NA,NA,13,TRBV7-8,CASSPGTDYGYTF,TGTGCCAGCAGCCCAGGGACGGACTATGGCTACACCTTC
TRBJ2-7,few,NA,13,TRBV6-5,CASTRQNSYEQYF,TGTGCCAGCACCCGACAGAACTCCTACGAGCAGTACTTC
TRBJ1-3,few,NA,14,TRBV18,CASSSGGAGNTIYF,TGTGCCAGCTCCTCCGGGGGAGCTGGAAACACCATATATTTT
TRBJ2-7,NA,TRBD2,12,TRBV18,CASSYRGDEQYF,TGTGCCAGCTCATATCGGGGGGACGAGCAGTACTTC
TRBJ2-1,many,NA,13,TRBV28,CASTRTAANEQFF,TGTGCCAGCACGAGGACGGCGGCCAATGAGCAGTTCTTC
TRBJ1-3,NA,TRBD1,17,TRBV11-1,CASSPPGQGLLRNTIYF,TGTGCCAGCAGCCCCCCCGGACAGGGGTTATTGCGAAACACCATATATTTT
TRBJ1-5,many,NA,12,TRBV7-9,CASSSQGQPQHF,TGTGCCAGCAGCTCGCAAGGTCAGCCCCAGCATTTT
TRBJ2-3,NA,NA,11,TRBV29-1,CSAQPTDTQYF,TGCAGCGCCCAACCTACAGATACGCAGTATTTT
TRBJ1-2,NA,NA,13,TRBV28,CASSPSRDYGYTF,TGTGCCAGCAGCCCATCCCGGGACTATGGCTACACCTTC
TRBJ2-1,few,TRBD2,15,TRBV4-1,CASSQLGLAGNEQFF,TGCGCCAGCAGCCAACTGGGACTAGCGGGAAATGAGCAGTTCTTC
TRBJ1-5,NA,NA,13,TRBV6-5,CASIQGLGQPQHF,TGTGCCAGCATCCAGGGGCTGGGTCAGCCCCAGCATTTT
TRBJ1-1,NA,TRBD1,14,TRBV5-6,CASRNSGGGTEAFF,TGTGCCAGCAGGAACTCAGGGGGAGGCACTGAAGCTTTCTTT
TRBJ2-1,NA,TRBD2,14,TRBV10-1,CASMRAGDGNEQFF,TGCGCCAGCATGAGAGCGGGAGACGGCAATGAGCAGTTCTTC
TRBJ1-1,few,TRBD1,12,TRBV11-2,CASSTGQGMTFF,TGTGCCAGCAGCACAGGACAGGGGATGACTTTCTTT
TRBJ1-1,NA,NA,16,TRBV9,CASSVALGHMNTEAFF,TGTGCCAGCAGCGTAGCTTTGGGCCACATGAACACTGAAGCTTTCTTT
TRBJ2-7,once,TRBD1,14,TRBV11-2,CASSTGTGFYEQYF,TGTGCCAGCAGCACCGGGACAGGCTTCTACGAGCAGTACTTC
TRBJ2-5,NA,TRBD1,16,TRBV5-1,CASSPSSGTGQETQYF,TGCGCCAGCAGCCCTTCCTCCGGGACAGGCCAAGAGACCCAGTACTTC
TRBJ1-2,few,NA,13,TRBV28,CASSSGGPYGYTF,TGTGCCAGCAGTTCCGGGGGTCCCTATGGCTACACCTTC
TRBJ2-7,NA,NA,14,TRBV19,CASSSRDGFYEQYF,TGTGCCAGTAGTAGCCGGGACGGCTTCTACGAGCAGTACTTC
TRBJ2-7,many,TRBD1,15,TRBV10-3,CAISPGTGVTYEQYF,TGTGCCATCAGTCCCGGGACAGGCGTTACCTACGAGCAGTACTTC
TRBJ2-2,NA,TRBD1,15,TRBV6-5,CASSFRDRSTGELFF,TGTGCCAGCAGTTTCCGGGACAGATCCACCGGGGAGCTGTTTTTT